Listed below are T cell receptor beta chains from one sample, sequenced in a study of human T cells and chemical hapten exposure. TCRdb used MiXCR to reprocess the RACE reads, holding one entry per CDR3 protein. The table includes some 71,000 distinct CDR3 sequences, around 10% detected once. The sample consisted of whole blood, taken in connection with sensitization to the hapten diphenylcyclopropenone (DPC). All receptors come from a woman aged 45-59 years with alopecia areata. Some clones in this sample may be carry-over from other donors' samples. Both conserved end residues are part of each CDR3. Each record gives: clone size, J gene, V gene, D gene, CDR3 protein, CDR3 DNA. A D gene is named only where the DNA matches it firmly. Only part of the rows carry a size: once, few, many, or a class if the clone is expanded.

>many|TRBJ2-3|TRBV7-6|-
CASSLSSGRDTQYF
TGTGCCAGCAGCTTATCGTCGGGCCGAGATACGCAGTATTTT
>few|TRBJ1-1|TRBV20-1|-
CSTYGAAHTEAFF
TGCAGTACTTATGGCGCAGCACACACTGAAGCTTTCTTT
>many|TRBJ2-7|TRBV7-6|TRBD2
CASSRTSGSSYEQYF
TGTGCCAGCAGCCGGACTAGCGGGAGCTCCTACGAGCAGTACTTC
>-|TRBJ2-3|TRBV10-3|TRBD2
CAIRTSGRTDTQYF
TGTGCCATCAGGACTAGCGGGAGGACAGATACGCAGTATTTT
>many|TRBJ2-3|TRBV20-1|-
CSASALTTTDTQYF
TGCAGTGCATCGGCATTGACGACCACAGATACGCAGTATTTT
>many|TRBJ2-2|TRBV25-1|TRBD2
CASSGAGGSGELFF
TGTGCCAGCAGTGGAGCGGGAGGGTCCGGGGAGCTGTTTTTT
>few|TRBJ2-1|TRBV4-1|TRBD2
CASSQELAGAHNEQFF
TGCGCCAGCAGCCAAGAGCTAGCGGGAGCCCACAATGAGCAGTTCTTC
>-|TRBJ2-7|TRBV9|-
CASSVGGGPSSYEQYF
TGTGCCAGCAGCGTAGGGGGGGGCCCTAGCTCCTACGAGCAGTACTTC
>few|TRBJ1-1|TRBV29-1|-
CSVETGLNTEAFF
TGCAGCGTCGAGACAGGATTGAACACTGAAGCTTTCTTT
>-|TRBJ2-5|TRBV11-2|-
CASNRRGFSEMGAQETQYF
TGTGCCAGCAACCGTCGGGGTTTCAGCGAGATGGGGGCCCAAGAGACCCAGTACTTC
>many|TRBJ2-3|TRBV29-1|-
CSASQGGTDTQYF
TGCAGCGCGAGCCAGGGCGGCACAGATACGCAGTATTTT
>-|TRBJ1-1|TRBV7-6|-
CASSLDTGTEAFF
TGTGCCAGCAGCTTAGATACAGGGACTGAAGCTTTCTTT
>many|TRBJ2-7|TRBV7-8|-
CASSLFDPYTGTQPKTGYEQYF
TGTGCCAGCAGCTTATTTGACCCATATACCGGGACACAGCCCAAGACCGGCTACGAGCAGTACTTC
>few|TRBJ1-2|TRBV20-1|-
CSAKSAVYGYTF
TGCAGTGCCAAGTCGGCAGTCTATGGCTACACCTTC
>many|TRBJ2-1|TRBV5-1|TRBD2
CASSSGESYNEQFF
TGCGCCAGCAGTAGCGGGGAATCCTACAATGAGCAGTTCTTC
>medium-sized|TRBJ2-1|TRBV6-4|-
CASSESGGGNEQFF
TGTGCCAGCAGTGAGTCAGGCGGCGGCAATGAGCAGTTCTTC
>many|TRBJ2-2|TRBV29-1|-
CSVGHLGTGELFF
TGCAGCGTTGGGCACCTTGGGACCGGGGAGCTGTTTTTT
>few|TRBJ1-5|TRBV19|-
CASRPGDTIYNNQPQHF
TGTGCCAGTAGGCCAGGGGACACAATCTATAACAATCAGCCCCAGCATTTT
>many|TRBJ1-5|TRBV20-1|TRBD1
CSADRGQNQPQHF
TGCAGTGCTGACAGGGGGCAGAATCAGCCCCAGCATTTT
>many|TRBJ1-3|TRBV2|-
CASKRQSSGNTIYF
TGTGCCAGCAAAAGACAGAGCTCTGGAAACACCATATATTTT
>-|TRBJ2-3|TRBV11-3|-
CASSLLATTDTQYF
TGTGCCAGCAGCTTACTAGCGACCACAGATACGCAGTATTTT
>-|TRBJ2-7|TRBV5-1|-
CASSLASTKVKQYF
TGCGCCAGCAGCTTGGCCAGTACGAAAGTCAAGCAGTACTTC